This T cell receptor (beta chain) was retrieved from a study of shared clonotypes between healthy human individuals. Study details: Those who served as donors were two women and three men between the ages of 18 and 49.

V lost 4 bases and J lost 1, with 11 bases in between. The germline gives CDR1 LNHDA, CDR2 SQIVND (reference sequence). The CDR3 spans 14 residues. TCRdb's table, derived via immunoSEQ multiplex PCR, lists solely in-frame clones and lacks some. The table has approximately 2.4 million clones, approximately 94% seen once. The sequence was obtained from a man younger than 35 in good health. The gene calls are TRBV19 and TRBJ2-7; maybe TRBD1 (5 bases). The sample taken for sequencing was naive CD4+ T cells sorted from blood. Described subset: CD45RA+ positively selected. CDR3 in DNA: TGTGCCAGTAGTACAGGGATCCAATCCTACGAGCAGTACTTC. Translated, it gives CASSTGIQSYEQYF.